Listed here are 4 T cell receptor beta chains from one sample, sequenced in a study of molecular identifiers for immune sequencing clone quantification. TCRdb reprocessed the PCR reads with MiXCR, giving one entry per CDR3 protein. The data hold about 320,000 distinct CDR3 sequences, with 20% to 25% observed a single time. Sequenced sample: naive CD8+ T cells from blood, with Jurkat cell RNA spiked in. Documented subset: FACS-sorted CD8+CD4-CCR7+CD45RA+ naive T cells. The source of these receptors is a human donor in good health. Some libraries in this study had Jurkat cell RNA spiked in.

The sample holds many counts of this clonotype. The V gene is TRBV19, the J gene TRBJ1-2; D remains ambiguous. The length of the CDR3 is 15 residues. The germline CDR1 and CDR2 sequences are LNHDA and SQIVND (reference sequence). V lost 6 bases, J lost 4 bases, and 18 bases lay in between. CDR3 DNA sequence: TGTGCCAGTAGCGCCGACGACGGAATACCCTATGGCTACACCTTC. Residues: CASSADDGIPYGYTF.

This clonotype was recorded at least ten times. J is TRBJ1-4 and V is TRBV6-5; no clear D. The CDR3 extends over 15 amino acids. V was cut by 3 bases and J by 0 bases, with 8 bases left in between. Germline values: CDR1 MNHEY, CDR2 SVGAGI. In DNA form, the CDR3 reads TGTGCCAGCAGTTATGGAGCAGCAACTAATGAAAAACTGTTTTTT. It encodes CASSYGAATNEKLFF.

This clonotype was recorded many times. CDR3 region: CASSLWASGPPGNEQFF. CDR3 nucleotide sequence: TGTGCCAGCAGCTTGTGGGCTAGCGGGCCCCCGGGGAATGAGCAGTTCTTC. This sequence joins TRBV5-6 and TRBJ2-1; 8 bases align to TRBD2. With 1 base clipped from V and 7 bases from J, the junction kept 13 bases outside the gene matches. Per the germline V gene, CDR1 is SGHDT and CDR2 is YYEEEE. This CDR3 comprises 17 residues. Combining the CDR3 with reference TRBV5-6 and TRBJ2-1 gives the whole variable domain DAGVTQSPTHLIKTRGQQVTLRCSPKSGHDTVSWYQQALGQGPQFIFQYYEEEERQRGNFPDRFSGHQFPNYSSELNVNALLLGDSALYLCASSLWASGPPGNEQFFGPGTRLTVL.

The chain links TRBV12-3 or TRBV12-4 to TRBJ1-2, with 7 bases aligning to TRBD1. CDR3 length equals 15 residues. J gave up 8 bases and V 5 bases, and 14 bases lay outside the gene matches. This chain's CDR3 is CASSISVETGNGYTF. Here the CDR3 DNA reads TGTGCCAGCAGTATTAGTGTCGAGACAGGGAACGGCTACACCTTC.